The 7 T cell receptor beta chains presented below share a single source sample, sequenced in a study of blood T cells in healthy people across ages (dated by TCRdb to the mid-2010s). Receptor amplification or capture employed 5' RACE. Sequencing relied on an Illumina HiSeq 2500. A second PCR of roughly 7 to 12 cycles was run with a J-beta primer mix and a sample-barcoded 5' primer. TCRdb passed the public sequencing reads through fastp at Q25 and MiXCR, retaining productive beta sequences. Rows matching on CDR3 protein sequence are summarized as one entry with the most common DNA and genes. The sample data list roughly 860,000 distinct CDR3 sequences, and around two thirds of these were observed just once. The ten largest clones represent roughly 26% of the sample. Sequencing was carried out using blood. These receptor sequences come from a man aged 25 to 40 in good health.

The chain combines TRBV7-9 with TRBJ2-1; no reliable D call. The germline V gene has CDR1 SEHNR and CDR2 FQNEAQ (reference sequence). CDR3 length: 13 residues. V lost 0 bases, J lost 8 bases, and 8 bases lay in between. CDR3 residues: CASSLAPRHEQFF. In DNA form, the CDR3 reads TGTGCCAGCAGCTTAGCGCCTAGGCATGAGCAGTTCTTC. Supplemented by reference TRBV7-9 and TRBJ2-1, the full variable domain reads DTGVSQNPRHKITKRGQNVTFRCDPISEHNRLYWYRQTLGQGPEFLTYFQNEAQLEKSRLLSDRFSAERPKGSFSTLEIQRTEQGDSAMYLCASSLAPRHEQFFGPGTRLTVL.

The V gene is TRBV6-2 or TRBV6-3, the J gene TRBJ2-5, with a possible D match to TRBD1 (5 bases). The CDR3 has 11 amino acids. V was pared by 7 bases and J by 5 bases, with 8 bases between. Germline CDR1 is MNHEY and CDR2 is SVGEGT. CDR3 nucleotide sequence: TGTGCCAGCAAGACAGTGGAGACCCAGTACTTC. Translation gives CASKTVETQYF.

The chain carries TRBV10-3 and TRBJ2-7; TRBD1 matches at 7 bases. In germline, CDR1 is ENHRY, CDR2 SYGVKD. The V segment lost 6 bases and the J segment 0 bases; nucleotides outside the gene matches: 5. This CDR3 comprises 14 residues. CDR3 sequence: CAIRGTESSYEQYF. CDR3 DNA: TGTGCCATCAGGGGGACAGAGAGCTCCTACGAGCAGTACTTC.

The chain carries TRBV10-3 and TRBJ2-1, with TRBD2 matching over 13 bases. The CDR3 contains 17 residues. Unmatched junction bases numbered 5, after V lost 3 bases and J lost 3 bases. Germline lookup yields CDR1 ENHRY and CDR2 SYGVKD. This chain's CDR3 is CAISDQGLAGFYNEQFF. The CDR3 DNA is TGTGCCATCAGTGACCAGGGACTAGCGGGGTTCTACAATGAGCAGTTCTTC.

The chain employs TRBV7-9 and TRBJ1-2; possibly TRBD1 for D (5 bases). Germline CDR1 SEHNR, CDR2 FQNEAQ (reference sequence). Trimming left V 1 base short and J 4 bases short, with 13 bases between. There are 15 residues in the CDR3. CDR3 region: CASSLGGDSFYGYTF. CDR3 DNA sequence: TGTGCCAGCAGCTTAGGGGGCGACAGTTTCTATGGCTACACCTTC.

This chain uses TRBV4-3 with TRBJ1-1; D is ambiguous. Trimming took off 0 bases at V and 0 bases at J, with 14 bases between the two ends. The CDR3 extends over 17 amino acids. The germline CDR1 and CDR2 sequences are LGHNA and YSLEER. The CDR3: CASSQEGVSGLNTEAFF. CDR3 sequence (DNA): TGCGCCAGCAGCCAAGAAGGAGTATCGGGCCTGAACACTGAAGCTTTCTTT.

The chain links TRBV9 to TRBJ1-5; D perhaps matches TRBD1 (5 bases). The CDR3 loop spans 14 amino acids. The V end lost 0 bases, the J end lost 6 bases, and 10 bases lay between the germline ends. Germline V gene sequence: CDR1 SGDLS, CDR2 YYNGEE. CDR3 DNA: TGTGCCAGCAGCGTAGGAGGGGAGGGTCAGCCCCAGCATTTT. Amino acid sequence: CASSVGGEGQPQHF.